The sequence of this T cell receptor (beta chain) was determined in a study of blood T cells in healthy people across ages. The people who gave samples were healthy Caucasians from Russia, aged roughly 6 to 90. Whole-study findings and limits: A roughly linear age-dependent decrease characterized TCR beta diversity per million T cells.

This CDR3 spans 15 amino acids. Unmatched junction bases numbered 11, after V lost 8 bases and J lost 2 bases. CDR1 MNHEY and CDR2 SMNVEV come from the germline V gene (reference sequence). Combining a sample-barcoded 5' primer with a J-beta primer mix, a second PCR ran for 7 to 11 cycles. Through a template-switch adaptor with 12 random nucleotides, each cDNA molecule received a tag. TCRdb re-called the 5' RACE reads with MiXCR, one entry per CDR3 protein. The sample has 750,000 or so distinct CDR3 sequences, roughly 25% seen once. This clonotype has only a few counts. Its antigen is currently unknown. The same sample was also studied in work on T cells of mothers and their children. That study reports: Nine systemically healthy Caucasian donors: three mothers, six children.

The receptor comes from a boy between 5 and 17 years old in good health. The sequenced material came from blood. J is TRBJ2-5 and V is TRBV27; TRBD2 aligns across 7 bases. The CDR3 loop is CASGGLASGQETQYF. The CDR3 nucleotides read TGTGCCAGCGGAGGCCTGGCTAGCGGACAAGAGACCCAGTACTTC.